Shown below are 22 T cell receptor beta chains from a single sample sequenced in a study of shared clonotypes between healthy human individuals. The repertoire was sequenced with immunoSEQ multiplex PCR; TCRdb's copy has only in-frame clones and lacks some. The table includes about 1,500,000 clones, roughly 97% detected once. Material: naive CD4+ T cells sorted from blood. Regarding subset: CD45RA+ positively selected. These receptors all come from a man in his thirties or forties in good health.

The rearrangement joins TRBV11-3 to TRBJ1-1, with a weak D call TRBD1 (6 bases). Germline CDR1 and CDR2: SGHNT and YENEEA. Trimming took 5 bases from V and 8 from J, leaving 15 bases between them. The CDR3 runs to 13 residues. CDR3 in DNA: TGTGCCAGCAGCCCCTCGGACAGAGCAGAAGCTTTCTTT. Its translation: CASSPSDRAEAFF.

This sequence joins TRBV4-3 and TRBJ2-3; TRBD2 matches 12 bases. CDR1 is LGHNA, CDR2 YSLEER, per germline. This CDR3 has 17 residues. The V segment lost 1 base and the J segment 4 bases; nucleotides outside the gene matches: 6. CDR3 nucleotides: TGCGCCAGCAGCCAAGGACTAGCGGGAGCTATCGCAGATACGCAGTATTTT. Protein product: CASSQGLAGAIADTQYF.

This chain links TRBV6-1 with TRBJ1-2; unclear D gene. Trimming took off 6 bases at V and 7 bases at J, with 15 bases between the two ends. The CDR3 length is 13 residues. Germline values: CDR1 MNHNS, CDR2 SASEGT. The CDR3 here is CASRGTTPGGYTF. In nucleotides, the CDR3 is TGTGCCAGCAGGGGCACGACCCCAGGTGGCTACACCTTC.

This chain connects TRBV28 to TRBJ1-1, with D uncertain. Germline CDR1 is MDHEN and CDR2 is SYDVKM. This CDR3 has 12 amino acids. V lost 5 bases to trimming and J lost 5 bases, with 9 bases between them. CDR3 sequence (DNA): TGTGCCAGCAGTGCGGGGTTGACTGAAGCTTTCTTT. It translates to CASSAGLTEAFF.

The chain uses TRBV28 and TRBJ2-2; D might be TRBD1 or TRBD2, each matching 6 bases. The V gene's germline CDR1 is MDHEN and CDR2 SYDVKM. This CDR3 region has 17 residues. V was cut by 6 bases and J by 0 bases, with 17 bases left in between. CDR3 residues: CASSRGQGRTNTGELFF. DNA for the CDR3: TGTGCCAGCAGCCGAGGGCAGGGGAGGACGAACACCGGGGAGCTGTTTTTT.

As for this clone: This sample includes further DNA sequences coding for the same CDR3. CDR3 region: CASSLTSGSYNEQFF. The CDR3 DNA sequence: TGTGCCAGCAGCTTGACTAGCGGGTCCTACAATGAGCAGTTCTTC. This chain joins TRBV11-2 and TRBJ2-1, with TRBD2 identical over 10 bases. The CDR3 is 15 residues long. V lost 3 bases to trimming and J lost 1 base; unmatched junction nucleotides: 0. CDR1 and CDR2 (germline): SGHAT, FQNNGV.

This chain joins TRBV4-1 and TRBJ1-1, with D hard to call. This CDR3 spans 14 amino acids. Deletions cut 1 base from V and 1 base from J, with 7 bases between. Germline V gene sequence: CDR1 MGHRA, CDR2 YSYEKL. Written as DNA, the CDR3 is TGCGCCAGCAGCCAAGTCACACCGAACACTGAAGCTTTCTTT. Protein product: CASSQVTPNTEAFF.

This clone was seen a few times. This chain uses TRBV18 with TRBJ1-5, with TRBD1 matching 9 bases. This CDR3 spans 14 amino acids. CDR1 is KGHSH and CDR2 is LQKENI in the germline V gene. Trimming took 5 bases from V and 3 from J; bases not matched to a gene: 2. CDR3 residues: CASSKQGANQPQHF. In nucleotides, the CDR3 is TGTGCCAGCTCAAAACAGGGGGCCAATCAGCCCCAGCATTTT.

This chain connects TRBV15 to TRBJ1-1; D is possibly TRBD1 (5 bases). V gave up 3 bases and J gave up 5 bases, with 16 bases separating them. CDR1 is LNHNV and CDR2 is YYDKDF in the germline V gene (reference sequence). The CDR3 sequence is 15 residues long. DNA for the CDR3: TGTGCCACCAGCAGGGGGGGAGGGAGTCGGACTGAAGCTTTCTTT. Translating it yields CATSRGGGSRTEAFF.

The V call is TRBV28, the J call TRBJ2-3; tentatively, D is TRBD2 (7 bases). Germline V lookup: CDR1 MDHEN, CDR2 SYDVKM. The V and J ends lost 4 bases and 3 bases respectively, with 14 bases between them. CDR3 length: 15 amino acids. The CDR3 bases are TGTGCCAGCAGTTGGCGGGGGCACGGTACAGATACGCAGTATTTT. Its protein product is CASSWRGHGTDTQYF. The full variable domain, in which reference TRBV28 and TRBJ2-3 provide the parts outside the CDR3, is DVKVTQSSRYLVKRTGEKVFLECVQDMDHENMFWYRQDPGLGLRLIYFSYDVKMKEKGDIPEGYSVSREKKERFSLILESASTNQTSMYLCASSWRGHGTDTQYFGPGTRLTVL.

The V call is TRBV29-1, the J call TRBJ2-1, with 10 bases identical to TRBD1. The trim removed 7 bases at V and 5 bases at J, leaving 5 bases unmatched. In germline, CDR1 is SQVTM, CDR2 ANQGSEA. The CDR3 sequence is 13 residues long. The CDR3 DNA is TGCAGCGGCTCCGGGACAGGGGACAATGAGCAGTTCTTC. It codes for CSGSGTGDNEQFF.

In this sample, this clone turned up once. The V and J genes are TRBV5-5 and TRBJ1-4; D is possibly TRBD1 (5 bases). Germline loops: CDR1 SGHKS, CDR2 YYEKEE (reference sequence). The CDR3 extends over 14 amino acids. The V end was cut by 4 bases, the J end by 8 bases, with 15 bases between. The CDR3 DNA is TGTGCCAGCAGCAGGGGCCGGCTTATGGAAAAACTGTTTTTT. Its translation is CASSRGRLMEKLFF.

This clone was found once. The chain has TRBV13 and TRBJ1-5, with 7 nucleotides matching TRBD1. CDR3 length equals 16 residues. CDR1 and CDR2 from the germline V gene are PRHDT and FYEKMQ (reference sequence). V shed 0 bases, J shed 3 bases, and the junction held 5 bases outside the gene matches. In nucleotides, the CDR3 is TGTGCCAGCAGCTTAGGAACAGGGGCTAACAATCAGCCCCAGCATTTT. This sequence encodes CASSLGTGANNQPQHF.

The count of this clone is one. The gene calls are TRBV29-1 and TRBJ2-2; TRBD1 might be the D (6 bases). The length of the CDR3 is 14 residues. CDR1 and CDR2 (germline): SQVTM, ANQGSEA. Trimming took off 4 bases at V and 0 bases at J, with 9 bases between the two ends. Here the CDR3 DNA reads TGCAGCGTTGTGAGGGGGTCGAACACCGGGGAGCTGTTTTTT. Amino acid sequence: CSVVRGSNTGELFF.

This sequence joins TRBV28 and TRBJ2-7; perhaps TRBD1 as D (6 bases). Germline V gene data show CDR1 as MDHEN and CDR2 as SYDVKM. This CDR3 spans 16 amino acids. V was shortened by 5 bases and J by 0 bases, with 17 bases between the two germline ends. The CDR3 nucleotides are TGTGCCAGCAGTCCCACCGGGACAAGCCGCTCCTACGAGCAGTACTTC. As protein: CASSPTGTSRSYEQYF. Looking up the rest from reference TRBV28 and TRBJ2-7 gives the full variable domain: DVKVTQSSRYLVKRTGEKVFLECVQDMDHENMFWYRQDPGLGLRLIYFSYDVKMKEKGDIPEGYSVSREKKERFSLILESASTNQTSMYLCASSPTGTSRSYEQYFGPGTRLTVT.

In DNA form, the CDR3 reads TGTGCCAGCAGTTTACAGGGCCCAAACAATGAGCAGTTCTTC. This sequence encodes CASSLQGPNNEQFF. This chain links TRBV2 with TRBJ2-1, with D possibly matching TRBD1 (6 bases). Per germline, CDR1 SNHLY and CDR2 FYNNEI. The CDR3 spans 14 residues. The V end lost 5 bases, the J end lost 5 bases, and 13 bases lay between the germline ends.

J is TRBJ1-4 and V is TRBV15; D may be TRBD1 (6 bases). This CDR3 comprises 16 residues. Trimming removed 3 bases from V and 5 bases from J, with 16 bases in between. Germline assignment: CDR1 LNHNV and CDR2 YYDKDF (reference sequence). Here the CDR3 DNA reads TGTGCCACCAGCAGTGGGCTTACAGGGTCCAATGAAAAACTGTTTTTT. It specifies CATSSGLTGSNEKLFF.

This clone was detected a few times. The rearrangement uses TRBV10-1 and TRBJ2-7; D is uncertain. The CDR3 consists of 13 residues. Germline V gene data show CDR1 as WNHNN and CDR2 as SYGVQD (reference sequence). Trimming left V 2 bases short and J 6 bases short, with 11 bases between. The CDR3 nucleotides are TGCGCCAGCAGTGAGCGCGTAGGGCTCGAGCAGTACTTC. Residues: CASSERVGLEQYF.

V and J are TRBV4-1 and TRBJ1-5, with D maybe TRBD1 (5 bases). V was cut by 5 bases and J by 4 bases, with 15 bases left in between. The CDR3 is 15 residues long. Germline V gene lookup returns CDR1 MGHRA and CDR2 YSYEKL. CDR3 amino acids: CASSSSGTENQPQHF. CDR3 DNA: TGCGCCAGCAGCTCATCCGGGACGGAAAATCAGCCCCAGCATTTT.

CDR3 DNA: TGTGCCAAGATGGCCTACGAGCAGTACTTC. Its translation is CAKMAYEQYF. The V gene is TRBV6-5, the J gene TRBJ2-7; D is undetermined. The CDR3 consists of 10 residues. The germline V gene encodes CDR1 MNHEY and CDR2 SVGAGI. Trimming pared 10 bases from V and 2 bases from J, leaving 6 bases between.

V gene TRBV7-8 combines with J gene TRBJ2-7; TRBD2 is a possible D gene (5 bases). The CDR3 runs to 14 residues. The germline V gene encodes CDR1 SGHVS and CDR2 FQNEAQ. V shed 7 bases and J shed 0 bases, with 13 bases lying between them. The CDR3 spells CASKVGDYSYEQYF. As DNA, the CDR3 is TGTGCCAGCAAAGTAGGTGACTACTCCTACGAGCAGTACTTC.

The chain joins TRBV18 to TRBJ2-5; D gene unclear. The CDR3 runs to 14 residues. Germline V CDR1 and CDR2: KGHSH, LQKENI. The V gene lost 0 bases and the J gene lost 5 bases, with 10 bases spanning the gap. The CDR3 here is CASSPPSRKETQYF. CDR3 sequence (DNA): TGTGCCAGCTCACCACCGTCTAGGAAGGAGACCCAGTACTTC.